This T cell receptor (beta chain) was sequenced in a study of glioma-infiltrating T cells. Study-wide results and caveats: Tissue and blood shared very few CDR3 sequences. Non-neoplastic patients had below-expected tissue-blood divergence, while all gliomas exceeded expectation.

The iRepertoire nested amplicon-rescue multiplex PCR amplified TCR alpha and beta CDR3s from RNA. Tissue mRNA or PBMC total RNA, 100-400 ng, went into one-step reverse transcription and amplification. TCRdb passed the multiplex PCR reads through MiXCR, listing each CDR3 protein once. Here the sample spans around 100,000 distinct CDR3 sequences, less than 30% being singletons. Note on this clonotype: The antigen is unknown. A much more abundant neighbour one base away suggests this may be a read error.

V dropped 6 bases and J dropped 4 bases, with 16 bases sitting between them. The CDR3 contains 15 residues. CDR1 is MNHEY, CDR2 SVGEGT, per germline. The genes are TRBV6-2 or TRBV6-3 and TRBJ1-5; D ambiguous. The receptor's source is a human donor with low-grade glioma or glioblastoma, undergoing nonglioma brain surgery, or in good health (not recorded which). The sequenced sample consisted of glioma tissue, nonneoplastic brain tissue, or PBMCs (not recorded which). CDR3: CASSPVERRNQPQHF. DNA of the CDR3: TGTGCCAGCAGCCCTGTAGAGAGGAGAAATCAGCCCCAGCATTTT.